This TCR beta chain was documented in a study of blood T cell repertoires in COVID-19. Study summary: The analysed material was cDNA or gDNA that came from T cells, B-cell-depleted T cells, or PBMCs.

The CDR3 covers 14 residues. Unmatched junction bases numbered 7, after V lost 5 bases and J lost 8 bases. The germline gives CDR1 KGHDR, CDR2 SFDVKD. The method was immunoSEQ multiplex PCR; TCRdb's version includes in-frame clones alone and lacks a portion of them. This table has roughly 110,000 clones, roughly four fifths appearing once. The sequenced sample was peripheral blood. The receptor's source is a man aged 65 to 79 with acute or convalescent COVID-19. This chain connects TRBV24-1 to TRBJ2-1; 8 bases line up with TRBD2. The CDR3 DNA follows: TGTGCCACCAGTGCCTCCATGCGGGGGGATGAGCAGTTCTTC. The encoded protein is CATSASMRGDEQFF.